One sample yielded the 22 T cell receptor beta chains listed below, sequenced in a study of cytomegalovirus exposure and HLA in healthy donors. Only in-frame clones appear in the TCRdb table, and some are missing; sequencing was by immunoSEQ multiplex PCR. The table includes roughly 150,000 clones, 70% to 90% detected once. Specimen: PBMCs. Receptors originate from a woman aged 25 to 39 in good health and CMV-seronegative.

This clone showed up just once. This chain links TRBV6-5 with TRBJ1-2; D ambiguous. Trimming shortened V by 0 bases and J by 2 bases, and 10 bases separated the two germline ends. The germline gives CDR1 MNHEY, CDR2 SVGAGI. The CDR3 extends over 15 amino acids. The CDR3 sequence is CASSYSTNKNYGYTF. The CDR3, as DNA: TGTGCCAGCAGTTACTCGACTAACAAGAACTATGGCTACACCTTC.

Only one count was recorded for this clone. The V call is TRBV5-4, the J call TRBJ2-5, with D possibly TRBD1 on 5 matching bases. There are 15 residues in the CDR3. Looked up from germline, CDR1 is SGHNT and CDR2 is YYREEE (reference sequence). Trimming removed 10 bases at V and 5 bases at J, with 24 bases between. In DNA, the CDR3 is TGTGCCCCCAAGGGGCCGATGATCTATAGGGAGACCCAGTACTTC. It is translated as CAPKGPMIYRETQYF. Filled out from reference TRBV5-4 and TRBJ2-5, the complete variable domain reads ETGVTQSPTHLIKTRGQQVTLRCSSQSGHNTVSWYQQALGQGPQFIFQYYREEENGRGNFPPRFSGLQFPNYSSELNVNALELDDSALYLCAPKGPMIYRETQYFGPGTRLLVL.

This clone is a singleton in its sample. This CDR3 reads CASSFPSRDEQYF. The DNA for the CDR3 is TGTGCCAGCAGCTTCCCCAGCAGGGACGAGCAGTACTTC. V is TRBV5-4 and J is TRBJ2-7; perhaps TRBD1 as D (5 bases). Deletions cut 2 bases from V and 5 bases from J, with 11 bases between. From germline, CDR1 is SGHNT and CDR2 YYREEE (reference sequence). CDR3 length equals 13 residues.

The chain joins TRBV6-1 to TRBJ2-5, with no clear D. The length of the CDR3 is 15 residues. V lost 3 bases and J lost 7, with 18 bases in between. In germline, CDR1 is MNHNS, CDR2 SASEGT. CDR3 amino acids: CASSEGPTTVGTQYF. CDR3 coding DNA: TGTGCCAGCAGTGAGGGTCCTACGACCGTGGGGACCCAGTACTTC.

This rearrangement joins TRBV28 to TRBJ2-7, with 8 bases matching TRBD2. CDR1 and CDR2 from the germline V gene are MDHEN and SYDVKM. The junction had 8 bases not matched to a gene; V was cut back by 7 bases and J by 0 bases. The CDR3 covers 15 residues. The DNA of the CDR3 is TGTGCCAGCACTTTTAGCGGGACTCGCTCCTACGAGCAGTACTTC. Translated, it gives CASTFSGTRSYEQYF.

J is TRBJ1-2 and V is TRBV15; D is undetermined. V was cut by 1 base and J by 2 bases, with 8 bases left in between. Germline lookup yields CDR1 LNHNV and CDR2 YYDKDF (reference sequence). CDR3 length: 14 amino acids. The CDR3 is CATSRGSLNYGYTF. The CDR3 bases are TGTGCCACCAGCAGAGGCAGCCTAAACTATGGCTACACCTTC.

The rearrangement joins TRBV27 to TRBJ2-1; 10 bases align to TRBD1. Germline V gene lookup returns CDR1 MNHEY and CDR2 SMNVEV (reference sequence). The CDR3 totals 14 residues. V dropped 5 bases and J dropped 3; count of bases not matched to a gene: 1. CDR3 coding DNA: TGTGCCAGCAGTCGGGACAGGGGCTACAATGAGCAGTTCTTC. Translation gives CASSRDRGYNEQFF.

The chain couples TRBV11-2 to TRBJ1-1, with D hard to call. Germline V gives CDR1 SGHAT, CDR2 FQNNGV. This CDR3 region has 14 residues. With 1 base removed from V and 4 bases from J, the gap between germline ends came to 10 bases. The CDR3 nucleotides are TGTGCCAGCAGCTTAGCTCCCAGAATCACTGAAGCTTTCTTT. It codes for CASSLAPRITEAFF.

The chain links TRBV6-5 to TRBJ2-2; D is unresolved. From germline, CDR1 is MNHEY and CDR2 SVGAGI. V lost 7 bases to trimming and J lost 6 bases, with 9 bases between them. This CDR3 contains 12 residues. The CDR3 spells CASIGLSGELFF. The CDR3 coding sequence is TGTGCCAGCATCGGGTTATCCGGGGAGCTGTTTTTT.

The chain combines TRBV18 with TRBJ2-1; 13 bases fit TRBD2. Germline CDR1 reads KGHSH; CDR2 reads LQKENI. CDR3 length equals 15 residues. Losses at the gene ends were 4 bases for V and 8 bases for J; bases not matched to a gene: 5. The chain's CDR3 is CASSLGLAGFDEQFF. CDR3 sequence (DNA): TGTGCCAGCTCACTGGGACTAGCGGGATTCGATGAGCAGTTCTTC.

The J gene is TRBJ1-2, the V gene TRBV27, with a possible D match to TRBD1 (5 bases). This CDR3 comprises 14 residues. V was clipped by 2 bases and J by 4 bases, with 11 bases between them. Germline V gene data show CDR1 as MNHEY and CDR2 as SMNVEV (reference sequence). CDR3 coding DNA: TGTGCCAGCAGTTTAGTGGGGGGAGGCTATGGCTACACCTTC. Residues: CASSLVGGGYGYTF.

The V and J genes are TRBV16 and TRBJ2-2; TRBD2 might be the D (6 bases). The V gene's germline CDR1 is KGHSY and CDR2 FQNENV. Trimming removed 2 bases at V and 4 bases at J, with 14 bases between. The CDR3 totals 16 residues. CDR3 sequence reads: CASSQALGLGTGELFF. The CDR3 nucleotides read TGTGCCAGCAGCCAAGCTTTGGGACTGGGCACCGGGGAGCTGTTTTTT.

This chain uses TRBV7-9 with TRBJ2-3; 9 bases line up with TRBD2. CDR1 and CDR2 (germline): SEHNR, FQNEAQ (reference sequence). This CDR3 comprises 18 residues. Trimming cost V 5 bases and J 0 bases; bases outside gene matches: 12. CDR3: CASSDDAGLAISTDTQYF. In DNA, the CDR3 is TGTGCCAGCAGCGATGATGCTGGACTAGCGATTAGCACAGATACGCAGTATTTT.

This chain links TRBV4-3 with TRBJ2-3, with a tentative D call TRBD1 (6 bases). This CDR3 comprises 14 residues. Between the trimmed V and J ends, which lost 4 bases and 2 bases, there was a span of 10 bases. The germline gives CDR1 LGHNA, CDR2 YSLEER. The CDR3 region has the DNA TGCGCCAGCAGCCCAACAGGGACCACAGATACGCAGTATTTT. Its translation is CASSPTGTTDTQYF.

The genes are TRBV7-9 and TRBJ1-2, with D possibly matching TRBD1 (5 bases). The CDR3 consists of 14 residues. V lost 3 bases to trimming and J lost 6 bases, with 14 bases between them. Germline CDR1 SEHNR, CDR2 FQNEAQ (reference sequence). CDR3 sequence reads: CASSFTQGGDGYTF. CDR3 DNA: TGTGCCAGCAGCTTCACGCAGGGTGGTGATGGCTACACCTTC. Filled out from reference TRBV7-9 and TRBJ1-2, the complete variable domain reads DTGVSQNPRHKITKRGQNVTFRCDPISEHNRLYWYRQTLGQGPEFLTYFQNEAQLEKSRLLSDRFSAERPKGSFSTLEIQRTEQGDSAMYLCASSFTQGGDGYTFGSGTRLTVV.

The chain joins TRBV15 to TRBJ1-3, with TRBD1 as a possible D gene (5 bases). Looked up from germline, CDR1 is LNHNV and CDR2 is YYDKDF (reference sequence). The ends were cut back, 3 bases at V and 9 bases at J, with 18 bases in the middle. The CDR3 contains 15 residues. CDR3 nucleotide sequence: TGTGCCACCAGCAGTCGGTCGGAGGGACGGGTCACCATATATTTT. Residues: CATSSRSEGRVTIYF.

This clone was counted a single time. The chain couples TRBV9 to TRBJ2-7; a possible D gene is TRBD2 (6 bases). In germline, CDR1 is SGDLS, CDR2 YYNGEE. V lost 4 bases and J lost 3, with 11 bases in between. This CDR3 comprises 13 residues. The CDR3 protein is CASSPGGVYEQYF. As DNA, the CDR3 is TGTGCCAGCAGCCCCGGGGGAGTCTACGAGCAGTACTTC.

The CDR3 spells CASSLGQGWDIQYF. The CDR3 DNA follows: TGTGCCAGCAGTCTCGGACAGGGGTGGGACATTCAGTACTTC. The rearrangement joins TRBV6-6 to TRBJ2-4; 9 bases map to TRBD1. The CDR3 has 14 amino acids. With 5 bases clipped from V and 8 bases from J, the junction kept 7 bases outside the gene matches. The germline gives CDR1 MNHNY, CDR2 SVGAGI (reference sequence).

The rearrangement joins TRBV15 to TRBJ2-5; D is undetermined. The V end was cut by 6 bases, the J end by 2 bases, with 10 bases between. Per the germline V gene, CDR1 is LNHNV and CDR2 is YYDKDF (reference sequence). The CDR3 contains 13 residues. CDR3 DNA sequence: TGTGCCACCAGTTTACCAGAACAAGAGACCCAGTACTTC. Residues: CATSLPEQETQYF.

The chain links TRBV9 to TRBJ2-7; TRBD2 matches 10 bases. This CDR3 region has 16 residues. After removal of 0 bases from V and 2 bases from J, the junction contained 5 bases not matched to a gene. The germline V gene encodes CDR1 SGDLS and CDR2 YYNGEE. The chain's CDR3 is CASSVARTSGAYEQYF. Here the CDR3 DNA reads TGTGCCAGCAGCGTAGCACGGACTAGCGGAGCCTACGAGCAGTACTTC.

The rearrangement joins TRBV27 to TRBJ2-6; 10 bases are shared with TRBD1. The length of the CDR3 is 20 residues. Germline V gene data show CDR1 as MNHEY and CDR2 as SMNVEV (reference sequence). The V gene end was trimmed by 4 bases and the J gene end by 2 bases; junction bases not matched to a gene: 14. CDR3 loop: CASSSYLRDRGPPGANVLTF. CDR3 nucleotides: TGTGCCAGCAGTTCCTACCTCCGGGACAGGGGCCCGCCTGGGGCCAACGTCCTGACTTTC.

This chain joins TRBV4-1 and TRBJ1-1, with 7 bases that match TRBD1. V lost 6 bases to trimming and J lost 5 bases; unmatched junction nucleotides: 6. This CDR3 has 13 amino acids. CDR1 is MGHRA and CDR2 is YSYEKL in the germline V gene. The CDR3 loop is CASSPYRGTEAFF. The CDR3, as DNA: TGCGCCAGCAGTCCGTACAGGGGAACTGAAGCTTTCTTT.